The clone carrying this T cell receptor (beta chain) has a handful of counts. These data are taken from a study of cytomegalovirus exposure and HLA in healthy donors. PCR involved 60 Vbeta and 13 Jbeta primers. The data were produced by immunoSEQ multiplex PCR, yet TCRdb's version contains in-frame clones alone and is incomplete. The sample consists of approximately 140,000 clones, 76% of them appearing once. Germline V lookup: CDR1 SGHNT, CDR2 YYREEE (reference sequence). The trim removed 4 bases at V and 5 bases at J, leaving 8 bases unmatched. CDR3 size: 14 residues. This chain connects TRBV5-4 to TRBJ2-7; 8 bases align to TRBD2. The source of this sequence is a man in his late teens or twenties in good health and CMV-seronegative. Sequencing was carried out using PBMCs. The CDR3 region is CASSLTSGKNEQYF. CDR3 sequence (DNA): TGTGCCAGCAGCCTAACTAGCGGAAAAAACGAGCAGTACTTC.